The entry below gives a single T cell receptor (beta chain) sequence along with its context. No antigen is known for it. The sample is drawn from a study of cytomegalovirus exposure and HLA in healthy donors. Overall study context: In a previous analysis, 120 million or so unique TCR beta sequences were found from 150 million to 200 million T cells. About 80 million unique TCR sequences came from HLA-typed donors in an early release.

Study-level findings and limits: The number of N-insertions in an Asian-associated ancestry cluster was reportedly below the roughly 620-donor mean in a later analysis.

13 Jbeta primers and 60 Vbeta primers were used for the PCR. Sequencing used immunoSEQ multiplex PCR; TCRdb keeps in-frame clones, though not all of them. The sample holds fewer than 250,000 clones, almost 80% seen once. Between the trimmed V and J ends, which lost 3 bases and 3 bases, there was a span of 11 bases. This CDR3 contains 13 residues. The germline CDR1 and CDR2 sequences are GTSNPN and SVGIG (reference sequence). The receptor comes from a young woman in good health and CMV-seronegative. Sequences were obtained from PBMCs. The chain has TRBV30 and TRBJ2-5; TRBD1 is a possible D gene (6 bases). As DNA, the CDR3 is TGTGCCTGGAGCGATGACAGGAAAGAGACCCAGTACTTC. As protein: CAWSDDRKETQYF.